The 2 T cell receptor beta chains below come from one sample, sequenced in a study of CD8 T cells in ankylosing spondylitis. TCRdb analysed the 5' RACE reads with MiXCR anew, one entry per CDR3 protein. The sample has 150,000 to 200,000 distinct CDR3 sequences; around 13% are singletons. Specimen: blood, either unsorted or a sorted T cell fraction (not recorded which). Receptors originate from a female donor with ankylosing spondylitis or in good health (not recorded which).

At least ten counts were recorded for this clonotype. The chain employs TRBV3-1 and TRBJ2-2; no clear D. This CDR3 has 14 residues. With 1 base removed from V and 6 bases from J, the gap between germline ends came to 9 bases. CDR1 is LGHDT, CDR2 YNNKEL, per germline (reference sequence). Here the CDR3 reads CASSQVRAAGELFF. The CDR3 DNA follows: TGTGCCAGCAGCCAAGTTCGGGCGGCCGGGGAGCTGTTTTTT.

This clonotype was recorded many times. The rearrangement joins TRBV20-1 to TRBJ2-1, with TRBD2 as a possible D gene (6 bases). The CDR3 has 13 residues. Trimming pared 4 bases from V and 7 bases from J, leaving 14 bases between. Germline values: CDR1 DFQATT, CDR2 SNEGSKA (reference sequence). CDR3 sequence (DNA): TGCAGTGCTAATAGACTAGATAAAAATGAGCAGTTCTTC. Its translation is CSANRLDKNEQFF.